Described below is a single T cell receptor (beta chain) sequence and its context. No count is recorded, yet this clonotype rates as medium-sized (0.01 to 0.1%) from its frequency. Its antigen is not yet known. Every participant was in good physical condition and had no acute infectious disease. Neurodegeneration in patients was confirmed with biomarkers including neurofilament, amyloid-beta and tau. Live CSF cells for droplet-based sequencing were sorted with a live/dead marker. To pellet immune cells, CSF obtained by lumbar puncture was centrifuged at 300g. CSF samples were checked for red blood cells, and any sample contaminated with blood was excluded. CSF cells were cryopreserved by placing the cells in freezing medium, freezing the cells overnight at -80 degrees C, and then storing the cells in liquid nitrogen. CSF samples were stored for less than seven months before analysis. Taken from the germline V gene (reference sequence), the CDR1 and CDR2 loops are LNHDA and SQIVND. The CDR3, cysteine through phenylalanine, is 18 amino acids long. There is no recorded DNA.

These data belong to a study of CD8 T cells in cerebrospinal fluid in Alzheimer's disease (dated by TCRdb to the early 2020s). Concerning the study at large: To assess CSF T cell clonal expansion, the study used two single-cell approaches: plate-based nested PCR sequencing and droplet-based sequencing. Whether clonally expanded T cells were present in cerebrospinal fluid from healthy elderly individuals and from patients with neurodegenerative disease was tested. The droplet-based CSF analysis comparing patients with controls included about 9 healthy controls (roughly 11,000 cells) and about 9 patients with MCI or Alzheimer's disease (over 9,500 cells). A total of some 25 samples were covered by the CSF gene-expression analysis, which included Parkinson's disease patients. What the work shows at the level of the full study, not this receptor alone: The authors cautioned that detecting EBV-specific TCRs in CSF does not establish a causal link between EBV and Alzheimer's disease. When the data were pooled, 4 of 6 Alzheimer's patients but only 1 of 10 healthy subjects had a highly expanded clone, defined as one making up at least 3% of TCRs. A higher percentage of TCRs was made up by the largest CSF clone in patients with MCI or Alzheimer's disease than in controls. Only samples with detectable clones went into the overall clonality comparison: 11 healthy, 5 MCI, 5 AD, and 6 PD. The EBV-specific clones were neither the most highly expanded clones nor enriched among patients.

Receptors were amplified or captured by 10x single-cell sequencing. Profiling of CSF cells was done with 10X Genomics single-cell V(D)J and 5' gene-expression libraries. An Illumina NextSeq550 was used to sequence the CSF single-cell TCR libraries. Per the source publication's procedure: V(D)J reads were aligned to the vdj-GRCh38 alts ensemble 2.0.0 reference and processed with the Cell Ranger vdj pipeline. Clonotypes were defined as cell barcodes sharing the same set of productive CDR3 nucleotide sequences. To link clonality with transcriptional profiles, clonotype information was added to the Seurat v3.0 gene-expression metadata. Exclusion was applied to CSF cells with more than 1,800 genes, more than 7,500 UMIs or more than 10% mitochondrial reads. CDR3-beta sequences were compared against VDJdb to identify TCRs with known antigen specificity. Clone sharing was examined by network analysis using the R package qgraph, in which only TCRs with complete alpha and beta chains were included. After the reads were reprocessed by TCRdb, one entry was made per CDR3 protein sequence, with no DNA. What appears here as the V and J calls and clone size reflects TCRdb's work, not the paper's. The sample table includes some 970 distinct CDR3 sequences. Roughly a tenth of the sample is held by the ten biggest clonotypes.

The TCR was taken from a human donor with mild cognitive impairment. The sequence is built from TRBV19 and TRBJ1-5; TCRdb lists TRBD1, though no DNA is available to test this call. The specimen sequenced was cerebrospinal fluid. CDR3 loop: CASSATRATTGDNQPQHF. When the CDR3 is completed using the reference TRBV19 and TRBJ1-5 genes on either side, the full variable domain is DGGITQSPKYLFRKEGQNVTLSCEQNLNHDAMYWYRQDPGQGLRLIYYSQIVNDFQKGDIAEGYSVSREKKESFPLTVTSAQKNPTAFYLCASSATRATTGDNQPQHFGDGTRLSIL.